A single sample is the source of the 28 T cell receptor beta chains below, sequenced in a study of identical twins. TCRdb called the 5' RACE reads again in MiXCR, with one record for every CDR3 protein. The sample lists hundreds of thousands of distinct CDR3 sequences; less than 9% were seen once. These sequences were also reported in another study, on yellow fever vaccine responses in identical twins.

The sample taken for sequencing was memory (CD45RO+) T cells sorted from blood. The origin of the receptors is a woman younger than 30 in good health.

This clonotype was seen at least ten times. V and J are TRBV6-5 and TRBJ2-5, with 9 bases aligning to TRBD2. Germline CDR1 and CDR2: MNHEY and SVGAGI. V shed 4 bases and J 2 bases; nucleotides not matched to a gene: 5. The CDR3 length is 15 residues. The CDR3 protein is CASSSGSGGQETQYF. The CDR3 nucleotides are TGTGCCAGCAGTTCGGGTAGCGGGGGACAAGAGACCCAGTACTTC.

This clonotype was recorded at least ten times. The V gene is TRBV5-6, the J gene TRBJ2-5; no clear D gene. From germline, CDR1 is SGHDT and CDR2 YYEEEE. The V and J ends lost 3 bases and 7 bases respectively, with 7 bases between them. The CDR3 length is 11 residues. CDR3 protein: CASSSRRTQYF. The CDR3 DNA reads TGTGCCAGCAGCTCTAGACGGACCCAGTACTTC.

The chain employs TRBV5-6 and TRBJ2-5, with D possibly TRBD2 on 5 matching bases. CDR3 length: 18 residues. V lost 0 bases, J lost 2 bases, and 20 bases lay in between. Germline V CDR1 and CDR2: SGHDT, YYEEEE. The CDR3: CASSLDSRRRQIQETQYF. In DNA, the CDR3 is TGTGCCAGCAGCTTGGACTCCCGGAGGCGGCAAATACAAGAGACCCAGTACTTC.

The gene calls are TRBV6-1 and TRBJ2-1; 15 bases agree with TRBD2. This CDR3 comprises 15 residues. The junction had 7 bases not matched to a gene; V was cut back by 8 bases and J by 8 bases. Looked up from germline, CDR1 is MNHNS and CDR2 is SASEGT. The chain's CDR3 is CASAGLAGGVDEQFF. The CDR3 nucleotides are TGTGCCAGCGCGGGACTAGCGGGAGGCGTGGATGAGCAGTTCTTC.

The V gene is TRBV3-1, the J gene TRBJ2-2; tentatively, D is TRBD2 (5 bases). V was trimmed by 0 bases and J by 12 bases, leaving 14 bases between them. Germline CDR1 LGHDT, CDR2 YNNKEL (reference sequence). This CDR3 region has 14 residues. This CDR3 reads CASSQDQLRGKLFF. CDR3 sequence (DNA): TGTGCCAGCAGCCAAGATCAACTTCGAGGGAAGCTGTTTTTT.

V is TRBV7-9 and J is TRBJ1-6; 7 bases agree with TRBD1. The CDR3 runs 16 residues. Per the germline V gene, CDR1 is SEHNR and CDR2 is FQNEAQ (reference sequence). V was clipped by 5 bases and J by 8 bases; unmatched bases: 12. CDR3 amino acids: CASSESNRGSHSPLHF. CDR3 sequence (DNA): TGTGCCAGCAGCGAAAGTAACAGGGGCAGTCATTCACCCCTCCACTTT.

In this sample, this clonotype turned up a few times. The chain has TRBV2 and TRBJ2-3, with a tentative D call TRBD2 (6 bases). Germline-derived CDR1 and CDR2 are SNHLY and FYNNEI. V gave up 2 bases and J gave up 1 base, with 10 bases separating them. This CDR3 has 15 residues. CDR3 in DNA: TGTGCCAGCAGTGAAAGACTAGGCGGCACAGATACGCAGTATTTT. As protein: CASSERLGGTDTQYF.

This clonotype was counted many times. The CDR3 protein is CSARPSGASGRETQYF. The CDR3 bases are TGCAGTGCTAGACCCTCCGGGGCTAGCGGGAGGGAGACCCAGTACTTC. This chain links TRBV20-1 with TRBJ2-5; 11 bases align to TRBD2. The CDR3 length is 16 residues. Germline trimming cut 2 bases from V and 5 bases from J; bases unmatched to any gene: 10. Germline-derived CDR1 and CDR2 are DFQATT and SNEGSKA (reference sequence).

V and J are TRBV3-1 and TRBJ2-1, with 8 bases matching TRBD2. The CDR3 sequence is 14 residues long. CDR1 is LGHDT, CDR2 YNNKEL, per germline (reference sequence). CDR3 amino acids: CVRSPSGGPGEQFF. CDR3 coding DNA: TGTGTCAGAAGCCCGTCGGGAGGGCCCGGTGAGCAGTTCTTC.

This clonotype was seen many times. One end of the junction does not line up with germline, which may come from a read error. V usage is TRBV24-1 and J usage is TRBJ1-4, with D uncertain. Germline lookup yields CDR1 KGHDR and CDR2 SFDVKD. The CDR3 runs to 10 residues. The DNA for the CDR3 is TGTGCCATCGGCGACACCAGCGATCCTTTT. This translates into CAIGDTSDPF.

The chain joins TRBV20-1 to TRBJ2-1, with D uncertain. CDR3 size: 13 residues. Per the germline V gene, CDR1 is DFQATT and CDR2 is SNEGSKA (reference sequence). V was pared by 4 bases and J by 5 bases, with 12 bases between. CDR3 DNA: TGCAGTGCTACGGATCCCCCTGACAATGAGCAGTTCTTC. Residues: CSATDPPDNEQFF.

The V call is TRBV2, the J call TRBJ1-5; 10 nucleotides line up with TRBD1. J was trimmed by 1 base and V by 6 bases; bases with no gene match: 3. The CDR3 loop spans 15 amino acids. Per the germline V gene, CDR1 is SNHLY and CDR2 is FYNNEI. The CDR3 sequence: CASRAGQGSNQPQHF. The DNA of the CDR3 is TGTGCCAGCAGGGCGGGACAGGGGAGCAATCAGCCCCAGCATTTT.

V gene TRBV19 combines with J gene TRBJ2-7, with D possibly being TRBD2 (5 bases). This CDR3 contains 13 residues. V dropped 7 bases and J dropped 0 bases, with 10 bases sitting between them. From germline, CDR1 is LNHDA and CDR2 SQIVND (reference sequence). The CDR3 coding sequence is TGTGCCAGTAATGGCGGGTACTCCTACGAGCAGTACTTC. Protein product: CASNGGYSYEQYF.

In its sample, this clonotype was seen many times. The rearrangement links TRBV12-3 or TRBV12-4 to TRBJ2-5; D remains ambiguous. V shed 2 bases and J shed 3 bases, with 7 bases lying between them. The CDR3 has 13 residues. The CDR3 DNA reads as TGTGCCAGCAGTTTATTGTGGGAAGAGACCCAGTACTTC. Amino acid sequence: CASSLLWEETQYF.

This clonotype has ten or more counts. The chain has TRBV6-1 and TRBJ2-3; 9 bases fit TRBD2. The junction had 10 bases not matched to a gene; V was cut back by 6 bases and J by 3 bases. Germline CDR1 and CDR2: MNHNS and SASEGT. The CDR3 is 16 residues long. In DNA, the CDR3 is TGTGCCAGCAGCTCGAGGGCGCTAGCGGGAACAGATACGCAGTATTTT. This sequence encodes CASSSRALAGTDTQYF.

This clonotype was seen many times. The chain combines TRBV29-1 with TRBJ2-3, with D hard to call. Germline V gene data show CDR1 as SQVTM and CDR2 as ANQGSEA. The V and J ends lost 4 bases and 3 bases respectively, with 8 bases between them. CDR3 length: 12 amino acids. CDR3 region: CSVVDGTDTQYF. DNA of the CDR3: TGCAGCGTTGTTGACGGAACAGATACGCAGTATTTT.

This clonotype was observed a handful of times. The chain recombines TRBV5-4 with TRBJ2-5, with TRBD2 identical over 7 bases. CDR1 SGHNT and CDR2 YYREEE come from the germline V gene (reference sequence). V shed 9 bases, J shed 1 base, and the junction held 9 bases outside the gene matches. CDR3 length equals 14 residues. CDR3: CATSGDYRQETQYF. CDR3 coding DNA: TGTGCCACCTCGGGGGACTACCGCCAAGAGACCCAGTACTTC.

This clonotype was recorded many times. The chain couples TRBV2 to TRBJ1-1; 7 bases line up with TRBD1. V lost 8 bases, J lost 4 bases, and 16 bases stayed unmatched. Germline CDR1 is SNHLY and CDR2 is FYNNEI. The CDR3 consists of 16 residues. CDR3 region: CASGGTEHQGRTEAFF. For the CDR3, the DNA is TGTGCCAGCGGGGGGACAGAGCACCAAGGGCGCACTGAAGCTTTCTTT.

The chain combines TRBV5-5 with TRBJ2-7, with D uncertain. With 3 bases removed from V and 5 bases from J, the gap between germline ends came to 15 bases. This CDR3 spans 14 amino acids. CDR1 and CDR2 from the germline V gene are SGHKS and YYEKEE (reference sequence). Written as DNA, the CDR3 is TGTGCCAGCAGCTGGCGGTCTCGACAAGACGAGCAGTACTTC. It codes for CASSWRSRQDEQYF.

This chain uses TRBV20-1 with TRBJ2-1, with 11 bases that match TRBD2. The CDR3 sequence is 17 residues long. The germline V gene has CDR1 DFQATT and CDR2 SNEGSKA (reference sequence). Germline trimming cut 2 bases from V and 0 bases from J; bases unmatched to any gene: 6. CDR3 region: CSARKLAGGSSYNEQFF. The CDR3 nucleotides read TGCAGTGCTAGAAAGCTAGCGGGAGGAAGCTCCTACAATGAGCAGTTCTTC.

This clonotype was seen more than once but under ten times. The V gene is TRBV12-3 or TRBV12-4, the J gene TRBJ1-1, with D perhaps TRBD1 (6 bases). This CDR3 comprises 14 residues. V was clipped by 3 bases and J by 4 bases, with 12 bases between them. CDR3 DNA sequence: TGTGCCAGCAGTTTGGCCAGGGGTGTCACTGAAGCTTTCTTT. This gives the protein CASSLARGVTEAFF.

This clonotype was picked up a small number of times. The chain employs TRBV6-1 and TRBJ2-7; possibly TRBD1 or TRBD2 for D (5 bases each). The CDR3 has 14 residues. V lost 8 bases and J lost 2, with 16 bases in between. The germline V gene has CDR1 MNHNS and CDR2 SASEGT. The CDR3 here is CASFQRGLTYEQYF. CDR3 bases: TGTGCCAGCTTCCAACGGGGCTTAACCTACGAGCAGTACTTC.

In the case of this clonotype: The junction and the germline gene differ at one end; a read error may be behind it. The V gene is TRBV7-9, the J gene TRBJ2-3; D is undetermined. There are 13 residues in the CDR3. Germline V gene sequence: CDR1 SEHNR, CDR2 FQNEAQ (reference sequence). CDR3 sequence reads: CDSSLEYADTQYF. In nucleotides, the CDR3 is TGTGACAGCAGCTTAGAGTACGCAGATACGCAGTATTTT.

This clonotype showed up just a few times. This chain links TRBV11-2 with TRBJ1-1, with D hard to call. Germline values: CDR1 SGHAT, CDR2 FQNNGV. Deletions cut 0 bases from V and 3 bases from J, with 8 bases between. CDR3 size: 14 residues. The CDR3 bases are TGTGCCAGCAGCTTAGATGGAAGGTACACTGAAGCTTTCTTT. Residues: CASSLDGRYTEAFF.

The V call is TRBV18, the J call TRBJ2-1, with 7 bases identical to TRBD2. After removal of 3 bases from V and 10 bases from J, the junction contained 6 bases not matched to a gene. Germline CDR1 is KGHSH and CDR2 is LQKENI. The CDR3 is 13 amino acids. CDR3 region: CASSPTSSAEQFF. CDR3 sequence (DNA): TGTGCCAGCTCACCGACTAGCTCGGCCGAGCAGTTCTTC.

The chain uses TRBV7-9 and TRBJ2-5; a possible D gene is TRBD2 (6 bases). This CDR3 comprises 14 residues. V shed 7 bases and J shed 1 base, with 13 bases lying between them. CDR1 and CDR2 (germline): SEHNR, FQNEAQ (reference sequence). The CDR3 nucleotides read TGTGCCAGCAAGGAGGGCACCATCCAAGAGACCCAGTACTTC. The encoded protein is CASKEGTIQETQYF.

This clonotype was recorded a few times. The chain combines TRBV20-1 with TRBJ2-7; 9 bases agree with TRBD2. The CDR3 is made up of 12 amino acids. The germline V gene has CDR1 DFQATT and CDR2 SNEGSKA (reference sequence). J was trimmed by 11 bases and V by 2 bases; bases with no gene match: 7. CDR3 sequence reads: CSARLAGPLEYF. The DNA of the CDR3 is TGCAGTGCTAGACTAGCGGGACCACTGGAGTACTTC.

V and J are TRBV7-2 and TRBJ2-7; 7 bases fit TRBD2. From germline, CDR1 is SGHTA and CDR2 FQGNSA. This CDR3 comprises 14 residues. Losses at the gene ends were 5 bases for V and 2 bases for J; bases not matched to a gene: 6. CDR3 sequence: CASSEGGGPYEQYV. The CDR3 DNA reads TGTGCCAGCAGCGAGGGCGGGGGACCCTACGAGCAGTACGTC.